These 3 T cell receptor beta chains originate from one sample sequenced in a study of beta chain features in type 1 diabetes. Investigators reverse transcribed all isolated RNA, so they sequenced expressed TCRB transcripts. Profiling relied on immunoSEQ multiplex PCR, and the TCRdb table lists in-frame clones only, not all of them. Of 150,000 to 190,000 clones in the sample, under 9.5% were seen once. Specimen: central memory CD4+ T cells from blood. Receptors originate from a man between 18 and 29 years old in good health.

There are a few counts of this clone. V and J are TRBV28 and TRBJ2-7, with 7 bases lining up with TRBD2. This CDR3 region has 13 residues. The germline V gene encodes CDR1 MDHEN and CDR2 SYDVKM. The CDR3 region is CVTVGEGSYEQYF. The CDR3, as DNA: TGTGTCACCGTTGGGGAGGGTTCCTACGAGCAGTACTTC.

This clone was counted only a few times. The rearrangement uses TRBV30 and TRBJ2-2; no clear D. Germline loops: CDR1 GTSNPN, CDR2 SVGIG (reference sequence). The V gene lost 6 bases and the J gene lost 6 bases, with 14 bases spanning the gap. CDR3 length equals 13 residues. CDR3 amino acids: CACSRRYSGELFF. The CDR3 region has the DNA TGTGCCTGTTCGAGGCGATATTCCGGGGAGCTGTTTTTT.

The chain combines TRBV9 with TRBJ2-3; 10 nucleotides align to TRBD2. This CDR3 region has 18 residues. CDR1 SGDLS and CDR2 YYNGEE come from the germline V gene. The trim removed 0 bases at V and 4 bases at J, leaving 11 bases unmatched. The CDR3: CASSVALVAGGGADTQYF. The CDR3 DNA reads TGTGCCAGCAGCGTAGCTCTGGTAGCGGGGGGTGGAGCAGATACGCAGTATTTT.